The following is a TCR beta chain sequence with its context. PCR primers comprised 60 Vbeta and 13 Jbeta primers. Here immunoSEQ multiplex PCR was the method, and the copy in TCRdb shows in-frame clones only, minus some. The sample holds some 200,000 clones. These data are taken from a study of cytomegalovirus exposure and HLA in healthy donors. The V end lost 4 bases, the J end lost 1 base, and 17 bases lay between the germline ends. The CDR3 is 17 amino acids. Germline CDR1 is SGDLS and CDR2 is YYNGEE. The chain links TRBV9 to TRBJ2-2; possibly TRBD1 for D (7 bases). This clonotype was sampled from a man aged 30-40 years in good health and CMV-seronegative. Sequencing input: PBMCs. The CDR3 DNA follows: TGTGCCAGCAGCCCTCCCCGGGGGACAGTGAACACCGGGGAGCTGTTTTTT. Its translation: CASSPPRGTVNTGELFF.